This T cell receptor (beta chain) emerged from a study of T cells in Graves' hyperthyroidism and ophthalmopathy. This clonotype was observed at least ten times. The CDR3 sequence is 15 residues long. Germline CDR1 reads SNHLY; CDR2 reads FYNNEI. Trimming took 4 bases from V and 0 from J, leaving 12 bases between them. RNA transcripts provided the source from which TCR beta CDR3 regions were amplified. With the HTBI primer set, the TCR CDR3 went through a first round of RT-PCR. TCRdb reanalysed the multiplex PCR reads using MiXCR and keeps one entry per CDR3 protein. The table has about 270,000 distinct CDR3 sequences, roughly 15% seen once; the top ten hold 30%.

The chain has TRBV2 and TRBJ2-5, with D uncertain. The clonotype comes from a woman between 50 and 59 years old with Graves' hyperthyroidism that later progressed to Graves' ophthalmopathy. The sample taken for sequencing was blood. CDR3 sequence (DNA): TGTGCCAGCAGTGGGAGTAGCAGAGACCAAGAGACCCAGTACTTC. Its protein product is CASSGSSRDQETQYF. Together with reference TRBV2 and TRBJ2-5, the CDR3 gives the full variable domain: EPEVTQTPSHQVTQMGQEVILRCVPISNHLYFYWYRQILGQKVEFLVSFYNNEISEKSEIFDDQFSVERPDGSNFTLKIRSTKLEDSAMYFCASSGSSRDQETQYFGPGTRLLVL.